This T cell receptor beta chain appears in the sequencing data of a study of blood T cell repertoires in COVID-19. In the study overall: From T cells, B-cell-depleted T cells, or PBMCs came the material, which was cDNA or gDNA.

The germline V gene has CDR1 LGHNA and CDR2 YNFKEQ. The length of the CDR3 is 16 residues. Losses at the gene ends were 4 bases for V and 0 bases for J; bases not matched to a gene: 5. Source study methods: Reference gene primer amplification gave estimated nucleated cell counts. Profiled with immunoSEQ multiplex PCR; TCRdb holds only in-frame clones, not every one. That table is the source of V, J and clone size, and D and trimming were worked out from the DNA. Of some 200,000 clones in the sample, roughly nine tenths were seen once. This chain links TRBV4-2 with TRBJ2-7; TRBD2 matches 11 bases. What was sequenced was peripheral blood. The clonotype comes from a young man with acute or convalescent COVID-19. The CDR3 DNA reads as TGTGCCAGCAGCCCTTGGACTAGCGGGTTCTCCTACGAGCAGTACTTC. This codes for CASSPWTSGFSYEQYF.